These T cell receptor beta chains were read from a single sample in a study of early T cells in non-severe SARS-CoV-2 infection. TCRdb reprocessed the 5' RACE reads via MiXCR and lists one record per CDR3 protein. The sample includes 40,000 to 55,000 distinct CDR3 sequences, approximately 6.5% of them seen just once. The sample consisted of whole blood, taken at baseline. All receptors derive from an adult who was a healthcare worker with PCR-confirmed SARS-CoV-2 infection or an uninfected control (not recorded which). The CDR3 runs from the conserved cysteine through the conserved F or W. Fields, in order: J gene, clone size, V gene, D gene, CDR3 protein, CDR3 DNA. The D gene is left open where the match is weak. Size is omitted from some rows. Given values are once, few, many or a class for expanded clones.

J: TRBJ2-2
size: many
V: TRBV7-2
D: .
CDR3: CASSIGGMNTGELFF
DNA: TGTGCCAGCAGTATAGGGGGGATGAACACCGGGGAGCTGTTTTTT

J: TRBJ2-5
size: many
V: TRBV9
D: TRBD2
CDR3: CASSVGRSSGQETQYF
DNA: TGTGCCAGCAGCGTAGGACGGTCTAGCGGACAAGAGACCCAGTACTTC

J: TRBJ2-3
size: many
V: TRBV7-2
D: TRBD2
CDR3: CASSSGTSGHYSTDTQYF
DNA: TGTGCCAGCAGCTCGGGGACTAGCGGGCATTACAGCACAGATACGCAGTATTTT

J: TRBJ2-7
size: many
V: TRBV7-9
D: .
CDR3: CASSLSQGDYEQYF
DNA: TGTGCCAGCAGCTTGTCGCAGGGTGACTACGAGCAGTACTTC

J: TRBJ2-1
size: few
V: TRBV28
D: .
CDR3: CASSLYRSSYNEQFF
DNA: TGTGCCAGCAGTTTATATAGGAGCTCCTACAATGAGCAGTTCTTC

J: TRBJ2-1
size: many
V: TRBV28
D: TRBD1
CDR3: CASSQGAGVHEQFF
DNA: TGTGCCAGCTCCCAGGGGGCAGGGGTGCATGAGCAGTTCTTC

J: TRBJ1-5
size: .
V: TRBV6-2/TRBV6-3
D: .
CDR3: CASRPFRDGNQPQHF
DNA: TGTGCCAGCAGACCCTTCAGGGACGGTAATCAGCCCCAGCATTTT

J: TRBJ2-7
size: many
V: TRBV10-3
D: .
CDR3: CAISESMGYEQYF
DNA: TGTGCCATCAGTGAGTCGATGGGGTACGAGCAGTACTTC

J: TRBJ2-1
size: .
V: TRBV4-1
D: .
CDR3: CASSFGPYNEQFF
DNA: TGCGCCAGCAGCTTCGGTCCGTACAATGAGCAGTTCTTC

J: TRBJ1-2
size: few
V: TRBV21-1
D: .
CDR3: CASRPLGYTF
DNA: TGTGCCAGCAGACCCCTTGGCTACACCTTC

J: TRBJ2-7
size: many
V: TRBV30
D: .
CDR3: CAWSTGGSIYEQYF
DNA: TGTGCCTGGAGTACCGGAGGCAGTATTTACGAGCAGTACTTC

J: TRBJ1-5
size: many
V: TRBV7-2
D: .
CDR3: CASSSQGGGQPQHF
DNA: TGTGCCAGCAGCTCACAGGGAGGTGGTCAGCCCCAGCATTTT

J: TRBJ2-3
size: .
V: TRBV5-4
D: .
CDR3: CASSWGLLGADTQYF
DNA: TGTGCCAGCAGCTGGGGCCTTCTCGGGGCAGATACGCAGTATTTT

J: TRBJ2-3
size: many
V: TRBV2
D: TRBD1
CDR3: CASRDPGQGMGGDTQYF
DNA: TGTGCCAGCAGGGACCCGGGACAGGGAATGGGTGGGGATACGCAGTATTTT

J: TRBJ2-1
size: few
V: TRBV2
D: TRBD1
CDR3: CASSSGTGDNEQFF
DNA: TGTGCCAGCAGTTCTGGAACAGGGGACAATGAGCAGTTCTTC

J: TRBJ2-3
size: many
V: TRBV7-9
D: .
CDR3: CASSPPAWDTQYF
DNA: TGTGCCAGCAGCCCACCCGCCTGGGATACGCAGTATTTT

J: TRBJ2-1
size: many
V: TRBV20-1
D: TRBD2
CDR3: CSPRGTSGRGFF
DNA: TGCAGTCCTCGCGGGACTAGCGGGCGGGGGTTCTTC